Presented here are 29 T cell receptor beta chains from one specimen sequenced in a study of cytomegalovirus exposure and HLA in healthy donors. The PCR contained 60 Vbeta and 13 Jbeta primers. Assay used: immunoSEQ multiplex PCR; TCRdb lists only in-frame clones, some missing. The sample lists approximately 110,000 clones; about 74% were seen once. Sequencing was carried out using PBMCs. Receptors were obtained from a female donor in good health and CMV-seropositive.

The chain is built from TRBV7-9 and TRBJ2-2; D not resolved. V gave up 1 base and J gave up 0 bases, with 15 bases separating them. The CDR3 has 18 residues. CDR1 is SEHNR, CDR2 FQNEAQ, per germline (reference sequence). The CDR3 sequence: CASSLVARRPPNTGELFF. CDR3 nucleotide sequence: TGTGCCAGCAGCTTAGTAGCCCGAAGGCCTCCGAACACCGGGGAGCTGTTTTTT.

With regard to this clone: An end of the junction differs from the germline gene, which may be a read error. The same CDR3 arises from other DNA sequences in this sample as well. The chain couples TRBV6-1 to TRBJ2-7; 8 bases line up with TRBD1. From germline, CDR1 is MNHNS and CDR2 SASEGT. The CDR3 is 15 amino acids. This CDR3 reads CASNALQGAAYEQYF. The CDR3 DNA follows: TGCGCCAGCAACGCCTTGCAGGGGGCCGCTTATGAGCAGTACTTC.

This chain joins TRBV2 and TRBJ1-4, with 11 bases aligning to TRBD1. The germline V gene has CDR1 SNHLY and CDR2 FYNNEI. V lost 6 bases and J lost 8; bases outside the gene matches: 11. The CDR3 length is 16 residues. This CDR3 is CASRERTGTGGEKLFF. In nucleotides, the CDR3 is TGTGCCAGCAGAGAGCGAACCGGGACAGGGGGGGAAAAACTGTTTTTT.

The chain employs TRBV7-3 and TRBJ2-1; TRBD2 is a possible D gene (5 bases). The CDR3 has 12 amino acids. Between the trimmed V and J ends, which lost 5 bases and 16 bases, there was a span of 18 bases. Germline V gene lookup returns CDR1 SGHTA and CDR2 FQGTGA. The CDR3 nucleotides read TGTGCCAGCAGCAAATGGGAGCTCCAACCATTCTTC. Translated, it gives CASSKWELQPFF.

The CDR3 nucleotides read TGTGCCAGCAGCCCCACAGAGCGGGGGCGCACAGATACGCAGTATTTT. Residues: CASSPTERGRTDTQYF. The chain uses TRBV7-8 and TRBJ2-3; TRBD2 aligns across 8 bases. The CDR3 runs 16 residues. V was pared by 5 bases and J by 1 base, with 8 bases of the junction left unmatched. Germline-derived CDR1 and CDR2 are SGHVS and FQNEAQ.

The CDR3 is CASSLPHRVAEQYF. In DNA form, the CDR3 reads TGTGCCAGCAGTCTGCCGCACAGGGTTGCCGAGCAGTACTTC. The rearrangement joins TRBV28 to TRBJ2-7; a possible D gene is TRBD1 (6 bases). Trimming stripped 5 bases from V and 6 bases from J, with 17 bases between. CDR1 is MDHEN and CDR2 is SYDVKM in the germline V gene. The CDR3 spans 14 residues.

The CDR3 reads CATQPDRANTGELFF. DNA for the CDR3: TGTGCCACCCAACCAGACAGGGCGAACACCGGGGAGCTGTTTTTT. V gene TRBV2 combines with J gene TRBJ2-2; 7 nucleotides align to TRBD1. Germline values: CDR1 SNHLY, CDR2 FYNNEI. The trim removed 10 bases at V and 0 bases at J, leaving 8 bases unmatched. The CDR3 extends over 15 amino acids.

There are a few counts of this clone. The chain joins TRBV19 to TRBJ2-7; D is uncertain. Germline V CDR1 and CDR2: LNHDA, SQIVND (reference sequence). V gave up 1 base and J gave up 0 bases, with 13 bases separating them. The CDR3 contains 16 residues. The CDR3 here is CASSIGATYRSYEQYF. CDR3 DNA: TGTGCCAGTAGTATAGGGGCCACCTACCGCTCCTACGAGCAGTACTTC.

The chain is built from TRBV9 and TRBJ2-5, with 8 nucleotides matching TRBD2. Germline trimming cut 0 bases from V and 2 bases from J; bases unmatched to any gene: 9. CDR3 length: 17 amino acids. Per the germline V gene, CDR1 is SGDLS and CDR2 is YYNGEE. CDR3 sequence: CASSVERGSGNQETQYF. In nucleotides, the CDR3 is TGTGCCAGCAGCGTAGAGAGAGGTAGCGGGAATCAAGAGACCCAGTACTTC.

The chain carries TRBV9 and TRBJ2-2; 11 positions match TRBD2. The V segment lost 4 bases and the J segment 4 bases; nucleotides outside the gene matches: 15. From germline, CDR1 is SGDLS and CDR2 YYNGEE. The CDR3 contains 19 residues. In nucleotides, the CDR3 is TGTGCCAGCAGCCCCGGGCTAGCGGGAGGCGTCGCGGGCACCGGGGAGCTGTTTTTT. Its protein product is CASSPGLAGGVAGTGELFF.

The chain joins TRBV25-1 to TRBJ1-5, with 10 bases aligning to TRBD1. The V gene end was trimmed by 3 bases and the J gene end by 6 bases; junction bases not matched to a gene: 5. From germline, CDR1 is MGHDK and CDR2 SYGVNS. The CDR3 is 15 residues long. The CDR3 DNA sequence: TGTGCCAGCAGTGAGACAGGGGGCGATTCTCAGCCCCAGCATTTT. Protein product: CASSETGGDSQPQHF.

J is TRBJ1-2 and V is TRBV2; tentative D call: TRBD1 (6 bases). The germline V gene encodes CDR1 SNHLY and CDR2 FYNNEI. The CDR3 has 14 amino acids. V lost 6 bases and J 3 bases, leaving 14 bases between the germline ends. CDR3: CASRLTGSDYGYTF. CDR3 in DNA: TGTGCCAGCAGACTAACAGGGTCGGACTATGGCTACACCTTC. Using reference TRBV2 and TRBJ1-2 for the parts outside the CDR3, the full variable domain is EPEVTQTPSHQVTQMGQEVILRCVPISNHLYFYWYRQILGQKVEFLVSFYNNEISEKSEIFDDQFSVERPDGSNFTLKIRSTKLEDSAMYFCASRLTGSDYGYTFGSGTRLTVV.

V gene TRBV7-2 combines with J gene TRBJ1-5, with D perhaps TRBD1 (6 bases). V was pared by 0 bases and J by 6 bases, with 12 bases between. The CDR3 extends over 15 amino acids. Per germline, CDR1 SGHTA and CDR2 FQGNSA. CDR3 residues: CASSLAAGVGQPQHF. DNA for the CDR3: TGTGCCAGCAGCTTAGCAGCAGGGGTAGGTCAGCCCCAGCATTTT. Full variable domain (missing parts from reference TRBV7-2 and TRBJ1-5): GAGVSQSPSNKVTEKGKDVELRCDPISGHTALYWYRQSLGQGLEFLIYFQGNSAPDKSGLPSDRFSAERTGGSVSTLTIQRTQQEDSAVYLCASSLAAGVGQPQHFGDGTRLSIL.

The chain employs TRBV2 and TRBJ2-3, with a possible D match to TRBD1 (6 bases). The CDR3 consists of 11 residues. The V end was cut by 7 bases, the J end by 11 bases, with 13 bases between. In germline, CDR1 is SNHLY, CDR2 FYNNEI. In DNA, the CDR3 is TGTGCCAGCAACTGGGGGCCCATGCAGTATTTT. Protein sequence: CASNWGPMQYF.

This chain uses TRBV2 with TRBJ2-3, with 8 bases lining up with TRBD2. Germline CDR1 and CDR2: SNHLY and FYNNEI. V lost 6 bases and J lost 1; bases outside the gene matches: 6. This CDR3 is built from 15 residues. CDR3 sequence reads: CASSSGTRGTDTQYF. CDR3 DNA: TGTGCCAGCAGCTCCGGGACTAGGGGCACAGATACGCAGTATTTT.

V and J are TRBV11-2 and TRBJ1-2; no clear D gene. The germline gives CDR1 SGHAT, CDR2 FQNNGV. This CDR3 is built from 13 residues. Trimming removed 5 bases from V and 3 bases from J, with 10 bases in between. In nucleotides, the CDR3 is TGTGCCAGCAGCGCCGACGGGTACTATGGCTACACCTTC. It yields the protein CASSADGYYGYTF.

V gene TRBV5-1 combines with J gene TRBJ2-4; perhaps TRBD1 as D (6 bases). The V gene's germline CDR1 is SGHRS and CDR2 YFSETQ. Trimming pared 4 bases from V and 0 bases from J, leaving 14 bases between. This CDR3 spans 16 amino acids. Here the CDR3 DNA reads TGCGCCAGCAGCCCGAGGACAGAGTTAGCCAAAAACATTCAGTACTTC. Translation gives CASSPRTELAKNIQYF.

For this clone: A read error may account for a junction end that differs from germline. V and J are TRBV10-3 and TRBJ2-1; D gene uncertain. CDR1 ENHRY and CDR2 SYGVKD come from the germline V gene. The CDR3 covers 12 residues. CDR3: CALSETPYEQFF. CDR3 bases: TGTGCCCTCAGTGAGACTCCATATGAGCAGTTCTTC.

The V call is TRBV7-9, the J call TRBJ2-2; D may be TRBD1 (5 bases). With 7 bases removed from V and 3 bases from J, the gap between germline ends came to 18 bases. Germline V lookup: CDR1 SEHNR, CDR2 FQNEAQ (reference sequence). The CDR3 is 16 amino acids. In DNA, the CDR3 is TGTGCCAGCACAGCTTACACCGAGACAGACACCGGGGAGCTGTTTTTT. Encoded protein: CASTAYTETDTGELFF. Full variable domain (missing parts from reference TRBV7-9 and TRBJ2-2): DTGVSQNPRHKITKRGQNVTFRCDPISEHNRLYWYRQTLGQGPEFLTYFQNEAQLEKSRLLSDRFSAERPKGSFSTLEIQRTEQGDSAMYLCASTAYTETDTGELFFGEGSRLTVL.

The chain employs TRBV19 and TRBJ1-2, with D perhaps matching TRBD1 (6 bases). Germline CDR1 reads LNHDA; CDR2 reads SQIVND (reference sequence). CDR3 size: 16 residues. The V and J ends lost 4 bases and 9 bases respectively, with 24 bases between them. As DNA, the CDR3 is TGTGCCAGTAGTACCCGCAGACCGGGACATCATAGGCGCTACACCTTC. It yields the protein CASSTRRPGHHRRYTF.

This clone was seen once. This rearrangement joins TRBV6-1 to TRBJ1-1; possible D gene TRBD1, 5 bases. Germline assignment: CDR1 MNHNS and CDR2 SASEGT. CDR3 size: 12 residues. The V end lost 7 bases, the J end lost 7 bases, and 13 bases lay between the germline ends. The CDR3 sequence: CASNQQGGEAFF. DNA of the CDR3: TGTGCCAGCAACCAGCAGGGAGGTGAAGCTTTCTTT.

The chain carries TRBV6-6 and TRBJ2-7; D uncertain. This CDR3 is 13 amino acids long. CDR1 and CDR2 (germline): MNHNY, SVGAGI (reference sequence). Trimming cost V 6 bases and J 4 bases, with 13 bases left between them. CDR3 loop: CASSPFTGYEQYF. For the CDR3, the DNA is TGTGCCAGCAGCCCCTTTACCGGGTACGAGCAGTACTTC.

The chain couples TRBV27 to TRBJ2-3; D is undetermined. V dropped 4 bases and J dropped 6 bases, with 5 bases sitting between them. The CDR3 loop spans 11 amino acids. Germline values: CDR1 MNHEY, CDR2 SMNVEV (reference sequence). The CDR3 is CASSSPDTQYF. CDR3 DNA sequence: TGTGCCAGCAGTTCCCCGGATACGCAGTATTTT.

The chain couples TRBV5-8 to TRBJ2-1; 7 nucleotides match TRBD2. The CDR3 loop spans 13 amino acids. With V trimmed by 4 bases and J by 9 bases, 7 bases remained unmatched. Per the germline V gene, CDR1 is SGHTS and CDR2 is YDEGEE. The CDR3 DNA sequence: TGTGCCAGCAGCAGAATACTAGCGAGTGAGCAGTTCTTC. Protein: CASSRILASEQFF.

The CDR3 sequence: CASSPRTGSLGGYTF. The DNA for the CDR3 is TGCGCCAGCAGCCCCCGGACAGGTTCCTTGGGAGGCTACACCTTC. The chain is built from TRBV5-1 and TRBJ1-2; TRBD1 aligns across 7 bases. In germline, CDR1 is SGHRS, CDR2 YFSETQ. Losses at the gene ends were 4 bases for V and 8 bases for J; bases not matched to a gene: 14. The CDR3 has 15 amino acids.

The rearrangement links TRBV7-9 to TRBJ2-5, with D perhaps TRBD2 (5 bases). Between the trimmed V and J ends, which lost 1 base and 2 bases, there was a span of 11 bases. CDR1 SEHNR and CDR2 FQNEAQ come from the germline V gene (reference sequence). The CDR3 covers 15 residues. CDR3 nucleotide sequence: TGTGCCAGCAGCTTAGTCGGTGGCGGGCAAGAGACCCAGTACTTC. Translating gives CASSLVGGGQETQYF.

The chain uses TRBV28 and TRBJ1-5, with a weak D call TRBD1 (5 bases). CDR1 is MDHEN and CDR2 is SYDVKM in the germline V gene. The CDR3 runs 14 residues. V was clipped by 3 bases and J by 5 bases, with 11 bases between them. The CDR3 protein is CASSFADRYQPQHF. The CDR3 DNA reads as TGTGCCAGCAGTTTTGCCGACAGATATCAGCCCCAGCATTTT.

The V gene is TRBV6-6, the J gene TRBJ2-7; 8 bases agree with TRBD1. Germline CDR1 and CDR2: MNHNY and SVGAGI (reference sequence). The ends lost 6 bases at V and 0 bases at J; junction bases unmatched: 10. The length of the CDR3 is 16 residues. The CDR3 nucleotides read TGTGCCAGCAGCGAATCCGGGACAGGTATCTCCTACGAGCAGTACTTC. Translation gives CASSESGTGISYEQYF.

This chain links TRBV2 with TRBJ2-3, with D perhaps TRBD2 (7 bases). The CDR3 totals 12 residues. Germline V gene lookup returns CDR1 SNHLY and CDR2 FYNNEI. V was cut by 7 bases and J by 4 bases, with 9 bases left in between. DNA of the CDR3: TGTGCCAGCACGCGGGGGCCAGATACGCAGTATTTT. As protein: CASTRGPDTQYF.